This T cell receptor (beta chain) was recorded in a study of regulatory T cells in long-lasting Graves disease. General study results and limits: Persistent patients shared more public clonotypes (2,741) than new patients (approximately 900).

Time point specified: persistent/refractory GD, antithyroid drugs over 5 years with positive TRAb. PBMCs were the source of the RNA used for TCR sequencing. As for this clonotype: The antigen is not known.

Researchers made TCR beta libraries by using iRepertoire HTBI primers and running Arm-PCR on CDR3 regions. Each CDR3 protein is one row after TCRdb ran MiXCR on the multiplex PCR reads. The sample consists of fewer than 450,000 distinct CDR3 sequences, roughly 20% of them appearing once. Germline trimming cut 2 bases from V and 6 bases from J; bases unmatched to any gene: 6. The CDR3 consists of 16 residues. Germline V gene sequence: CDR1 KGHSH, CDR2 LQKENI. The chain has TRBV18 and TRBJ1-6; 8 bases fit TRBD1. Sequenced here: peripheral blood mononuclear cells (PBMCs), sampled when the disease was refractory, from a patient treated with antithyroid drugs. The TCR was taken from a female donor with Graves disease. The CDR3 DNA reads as TGTGCCAGCTCACCATCGGAGGACAGGGTTAATTCACCCCTCCACTTT. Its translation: CASSPSEDRVNSPLHF. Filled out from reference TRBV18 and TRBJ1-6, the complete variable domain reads NAGVMQNPRHLVRRRGQEARLRCSPMKGHSHVYWYRQLPEEGLKFMVYLQKENIIDESGMPKERFSAEFPKEGPSILRIQQVVRGDSAAYFCASSPSEDRVNSPLHFGNGTRLTVT.